These 24 T cell receptor beta chains share one sample of origin, sequenced in a study of response to subunit inactivated influenza vaccine. TCRdb reanalysed the RT-PCR reads using MiXCR and keeps one entry per CDR3 protein. Of some 150,000 distinct CDR3 sequences listed, roughly 12% are singletons. In addition, the sample was reused for a study of T cells expressing NK-cell markers. That report notes: Libraries used 5'RACE template switching adding universal primer site and UMIs.

Sequencing used CD8+ T cells sorted from PBMCs, obtained 12 days after vaccination. The receptor set was obtained from a man aged 50 to 60 who received an inactivated influenza vaccine.

This clonotype occurred many times. V gene TRBV6-1 combines with J gene TRBJ1-4; TRBD1 agrees at 12 bases. The CDR3 contains 15 residues. V gave up 5 bases and J gave up 8 bases; unmatched junction bases: 6. Germline V CDR1 and CDR2: MNHNS, SASEGT. The CDR3 DNA reads TGTGCCAGCAGTCAGGGACAGGGGGCGGGGGAAAAACTGTTTTTT. Translating gives CASSQGQGAGEKLFF.

The rearrangement uses TRBV12-3 or TRBV12-4 and TRBJ2-7, with D perhaps matching TRBD1 (5 bases). The length of the CDR3 is 14 residues. The V gene lost 7 bases and the J gene lost 4 bases, with 17 bases spanning the gap. CDR3 sequence (DNA): TGTGCCAGCACTGACAGCATGGCCCCTTACGAGCAGTACTTC. It is translated as CASTDSMAPYEQYF.

This clonotype was counted many times. V usage is TRBV18 and J usage is TRBJ1-4, with D possibly TRBD1 on 6 matching bases. The V gene lost 3 bases and the J gene lost 3 bases, with 11 bases spanning the gap. Germline V gives CDR1 KGHSH, CDR2 LQKENI. The CDR3 runs to 15 residues. The CDR3 DNA sequence: TGTGCCAGCTCACCGACGGACAGACCTAATGAAAAACTGTTTTTT. It codes for CASSPTDRPNEKLFF.

This clonotype was seen only a few times. V and J are TRBV24-1 and TRBJ2-1; a possible D gene is TRBD2 (5 bases). Germline loops: CDR1 KGHDR, CDR2 SFDVKD. The CDR3 is made up of 15 amino acids. Trimming took 10 bases from V and 8 from J, leaving 23 bases between them. The CDR3 DNA sequence: TGTGCCACGGCCGGGGTGGTGGGTGGTTCCCATGAGCAGTTCTTC. Protein product: CATAGVVGGSHEQFF.

The table lists this clonotype with a few counts. The chain recombines TRBV6-2 or TRBV6-3 with TRBJ1-1; maybe TRBD1 (5 bases). Trimming left V 2 bases short and J 0 bases short, with 16 bases between. The CDR3 is 17 amino acids. The germline gives CDR1 MNHEY, CDR2 SVGEGT. CDR3 in DNA: TGTGCCAGCAGTTACCCAGGGACGGCAGTTATGAACACTGAAGCTTTCTTT. The encoded protein is CASSYPGTAVMNTEAFF.

This clonotype came up a few times. This chain connects TRBV25-1 to TRBJ1-2; D perhaps matches TRBD1 (5 bases). V lost 11 bases and J lost 6, with 10 bases in between. This CDR3 spans 10 amino acids. In germline, CDR1 is MGHDK, CDR2 SYGVNS. The CDR3 is CAVKGNGYTF. CDR3 sequence (DNA): TGTGCCGTTAAGGGGAATGGCTACACCTTC.

The rearrangement joins TRBV11-2 to TRBJ2-7, with TRBD2 as a possible D gene (7 bases). The CDR3 length is 15 residues. The germline V and J ends were trimmed by 1 base and 0 bases, with 10 bases remaining between them. Germline V CDR1 and CDR2: SGHAT, FQNNGV. The DNA for the CDR3 is TGTGCCAGCAGCTTAGGTCGGGGGGCCTCCTACGAGCAGTACTTC. Residues: CASSLGRGASYEQYF.

The sample holds a few counts of this clonotype. The chain carries TRBV10-2 and TRBJ1-2, with no clear D. The length of the CDR3 is 11 residues. V lost 4 bases and J 8 bases, leaving 8 bases between the germline ends. Germline CDR1 WSHSY, CDR2 SAAADI. The CDR3 protein is CASSALGGYTF. The CDR3 coding sequence is TGCGCCAGCAGTGCCTTGGGCGGCTACACCTTC.

In the case of this clonotype: A single base separates this from a much larger clone, so it may be a read error. This chain's CDR3 is CASSGERECYNSPLHF. The DNA of the CDR3 is TGTGCCAGCAGTGGGGAAAGGGAATGCTATAATTCACCCCTCCACTTT. The chain links TRBV28 to TRBJ1-6; D is uncertain. Germline CDR1 is MDHEN and CDR2 is SYDVKM. There are 16 residues in the CDR3. The V and J ends lost 5 bases and 3 bases respectively, with 14 bases between them. The whole variable domain, filled in from reference TRBV28 and TRBJ1-6, reads DVKVTQSSRYLVKRTGEKVFLECVQDMDHENMFWYRQDPGLGLRLIYFSYDVKMKEKGDIPEGYSVSREKKERFSLILESASTNQTSMYLCASSGERECYNSPLHFGNGTRLTVT.

The chain couples TRBV5-6 to TRBJ2-7; possibly TRBD1 or TRBD2 for D (5 bases each). The CDR3 runs 13 residues. V gave up 3 bases and J gave up 7 bases, with 14 bases separating them. Germline assignment: CDR1 SGHDT and CDR2 YYEEEE. The CDR3 region has the DNA TGTGCCAGCAGCTCGGGGCCGGCATGGGAGCAGTACTTC. This translates into CASSSGPAWEQYF. Using reference TRBV5-6 and TRBJ2-7 for the parts outside the CDR3, the full variable domain is DAGVTQSPTHLIKTRGQQVTLRCSPKSGHDTVSWYQQALGQGPQFIFQYYEEEERQRGNFPDRFSGHQFPNYSSELNVNALLLGDSALYLCASSSGPAWEQYFGPGTRLTVT.

This clonotype was counted between two and nine times. V usage is TRBV10-3 and J usage is TRBJ1-2, with D perhaps matching TRBD1 (5 bases). The CDR3 consists of 16 residues. The germline V gene encodes CDR1 ENHRY and CDR2 SYGVKD. V lost 4 bases and J 3 bases, leaving 18 bases between the germline ends. CDR3 in amino acids: CAISVGAGIQDYGYTF. For the CDR3, the DNA is TGTGCCATCAGTGTAGGGGCTGGGATCCAAGACTATGGCTACACCTTC.

The sample holds a few counts of this clonotype. A read error may account for a junction end that differs from germline. The chain employs TRBV29-1 and TRBJ2-3; D not certain. This CDR3 has 12 amino acids. Germline V lookup: CDR1 SQVTM, CDR2 ANQGSEA. CDR3 in amino acids: CSIDLTADTQYF. The DNA for the CDR3 is TGCAGCATTGACCTAACGGCAGATACGCAGTATTTT.

This clonotype was found many times. This chain links TRBV15 with TRBJ1-5; D not resolved. This CDR3 has 15 residues. Germline lookup yields CDR1 LNHNV and CDR2 YYDKDF (reference sequence). Trimming took 1 base from V and 1 from J, leaving 8 bases between them. The CDR3 loop reads CATSRAVGSNQPQHF. CDR3 sequence (DNA): TGTGCCACCAGCAGAGCGGTGGGGAGCAATCAGCCCCAGCATTTT. Based on the CDR3 plus reference TRBV15 and TRBJ1-5, the full variable domain is DAMVIQNPRYQVTQFGKPVTLSCSQTLNHNVMYWYQQKSSQAPKLLFHYYDKDFNNEADTPDNFQSRRPNTSFCFLDIRSPGLGDTAMYLCATSRAVGSNQPQHFGDGTRLSIL.

This clonotype was picked up a small number of times. The rearrangement links TRBV6-2 or TRBV6-3 to TRBJ2-4, with D possibly TRBD1 on 5 matching bases. CDR1 and CDR2 (germline): MNHEY, SVGEGT. Trimming cost V 0 bases and J 11 bases, with 5 bases left between them. The CDR3 is 11 amino acids. CDR3 nucleotides: TGTGCCAGCAGTTACTCAGGGGTTCAGTACTTC. Amino acids: CASSYSGVQYF.

This clonotype has at least ten counts. V gene TRBV9 combines with J gene TRBJ2-2; D unclear. The CDR3 consists of 15 residues. V was shortened by 0 bases and J by 0 bases, with 6 bases between the two germline ends. In germline, CDR1 is SGDLS, CDR2 YYNGEE. The CDR3 loop reads CASSVGTTNTGELFF. The CDR3 DNA follows: TGTGCCAGCAGCGTAGGGACGACGAACACCGGGGAGCTGTTTTTT.

Ten or more counts support this clonotype. CDR3 bases: TGCAGCGTTGACGGGACCACCTACAATGAGCAGTTCTTC. Protein: CSVDGTTYNEQFF. This chain joins TRBV29-1 and TRBJ2-1; D possibly uses TRBD1 or TRBD2 (5 bases each). Germline values: CDR1 SQVTM, CDR2 ANQGSEA. V was shortened by 3 bases and J by 2 bases, with 8 bases between the two germline ends. The CDR3 has 13 amino acids.

The chain uses TRBV28 and TRBJ2-4; TRBD1 agrees at 7 bases. From germline, CDR1 is MDHEN and CDR2 SYDVKM. The CDR3 sequence is 13 residues long. The ends lost 1 base at V and 14 bases at J; junction bases unmatched: 8. CDR3 in amino acids: CASSLSRTGSEYF. The CDR3 nucleotides are TGTGCCAGCAGTTTATCAAGGACAGGCTCTGAGTACTTC.

This clonotype has a count of ten or more. V is TRBV7-8 and J is TRBJ2-5; weak D call: TRBD2 (6 bases). The CDR3 extends over 12 amino acids. In germline, CDR1 is SGHVS, CDR2 FQNEAQ. Trimming pared 6 bases from V and 1 base from J, leaving 6 bases between. The CDR3, as DNA: TGTGCCAGCAGGGGGGGCCAAGAGACCCAGTACTTC. The encoded protein is CASRGGQETQYF.

This clonotype has a count of ten or more. CDR3 sequence (DNA): TGTGCCAGCAGTTTGGACAGTAACAATGAGCAGTTCTTC. It specifies CASSLDSNNEQFF. This chain uses TRBV28 with TRBJ2-1; possibly TRBD1 for D (6 bases). Trimming took off 3 bases at V and 5 bases at J, with 8 bases between the two ends. CDR3 length: 13 amino acids. Per the germline V gene, CDR1 is MDHEN and CDR2 is SYDVKM.

The chain recombines TRBV28 with TRBJ2-1; D remains unclear. V was pared by 2 bases and J by 2 bases, with 13 bases between. The CDR3 consists of 16 residues. Looked up from germline, CDR1 is MDHEN and CDR2 is SYDVKM. The CDR3 protein is CASSLKAPGTYNEQFF. CDR3 DNA sequence: TGTGCCAGCAGTTTAAAGGCACCCGGCACCTACAATGAGCAGTTCTTC.

The V and J genes are TRBV20-1 and TRBJ2-4; D may be TRBD2 (5 bases). CDR1 and CDR2 from the germline V gene are DFQATT and SNEGSKA (reference sequence). Trimming took off 7 bases at V and 8 bases at J, with 15 bases between the two ends. The CDR3 runs to 12 residues. CDR3 DNA: TGCAGTGGGAGAGGGCAAGTGGACATTCAGTACTTC. Translation: CSGRGQVDIQYF.

This clonotype was counted between two and nine times. The chain uses TRBV6-5 and TRBJ2-1, with TRBD2 matching over 11 bases. Losses at the gene ends were 3 bases for V and 10 bases for J; bases not matched to a gene: 11. Germline lookup yields CDR1 MNHEY and CDR2 SVGAGI. The CDR3 runs to 16 residues. Here the CDR3 reads CASSYLLAGGLLEQFF. In DNA, the CDR3 is TGTGCCAGCAGTTATCTTCTAGCGGGAGGACTATTAGAGCAGTTCTTC.

This clonotype was observed many times. The gene calls are TRBV28 and TRBJ1-4, with a tentative D call TRBD1 (5 bases). Germline CDR1 reads MDHEN; CDR2 reads SYDVKM. Deletions cut 4 bases from V and 7 bases from J, with 16 bases between. The CDR3 contains 15 residues. The CDR3 DNA follows: TGTGCCAGCAGTTCCCCCGCCCCCGGGGGTGAAAAACTGTTTTTT. Translated, it gives CASSSPAPGGEKLFF.

The chain recombines TRBV27 with TRBJ2-7; 7 bases match TRBD1. J gave up 2 bases and V 6 bases, and 4 bases lay outside the gene matches. The CDR3 contains 13 residues. Germline assignment: CDR1 MNHEY and CDR2 SMNVEV (reference sequence). The CDR3: CASSGTVAYEQYF. DNA for the CDR3: TGTGCCAGCAGCGGGACAGTAGCCTACGAGCAGTACTTC.